These 5 T cell receptor beta chains were sequenced from one sample in a study of T cells in Graves' hyperthyroidism and ophthalmopathy. Amplification yielded TCR beta CDR3 regions, with RNA transcripts as the source. HTBI primers were employed in a first-round RT-PCR of the TCR CDR3. TCRdb reprocessed the multiplex PCR reads via MiXCR and lists one record per CDR3 protein. The table records over 700,000 distinct CDR3 sequences, around 20% of them present only once. The source material was blood. The receptors come from a woman aged 45-60 years with Graves' hyperthyroidism that later progressed to Graves' ophthalmopathy.

This clonotype was detected only a few times. This may come from a read error, since a much larger clone is one base off. The chain combines TRBV12-3 or TRBV12-4 with TRBJ1-1; D gene uncertain. The CDR3 extends over 14 amino acids. V lost 3 bases and J 3 bases, leaving 11 bases between the germline ends. The CDR3 nucleotides read TGTGCCAGCAGTTTCCGCGGCAAGGACACTGAAGCTTTCTTT. It specifies CASSFRGKDTEAFF.

The table lists this clonotype with many counts. The chain has TRBV30 and TRBJ2-7; perhaps TRBD2 as D (6 bases). V lost 3 bases and J 4 bases, leaving 22 bases between the germline ends. The CDR3 totals 16 residues. CDR1 is GTSNPN, CDR2 SVGIG, per germline (reference sequence). Here the CDR3 reads CAWSPPGAGGRYEQYF. In DNA form, the CDR3 reads TGTGCCTGGAGCCCCCCCGGCGCCGGGGGAAGGTACGAGCAGTACTTC.

This clonotype was detected many times. The rearrangement uses TRBV4-2 and TRBJ1-5, with 9 bases identical to TRBD1. This CDR3 region has 15 residues. The junction had 8 bases not matched to a gene; V was cut back by 2 bases and J by 9 bases. From germline, CDR1 is LGHNA and CDR2 YNFKEQ. The CDR3 nucleotides read TGTGCCAGCAGCCAACGACAGGGGGGCGATCGGCCCCAGCATTTT. Its protein is CASSQRQGGDRPQHF.

In this sample, this clonotype turned up a few times. The chain is built from TRBV2 and TRBJ2-7; D remains ambiguous. The CDR3 loop spans 12 amino acids. Germline values: CDR1 SNHLY, CDR2 FYNNEI. V was clipped by 4 bases and J by 3 bases, with 7 bases between them. DNA of the CDR3: TGTGCCAGCAGTGGAATGGACTACGAGCAGTACTTC. This sequence encodes CASSGMDYEQYF.

This rearrangement joins TRBV11-2 to TRBJ2-3, with TRBD2 identical over 12 bases. V dropped 7 bases and J dropped 6; count of bases not matched to a gene: 11. The germline CDR1 and CDR2 sequences are SGHAT and FQNNGV. The CDR3 consists of 16 residues. The CDR3 protein is CASNEGRLAGEDTQYF. For the CDR3, the DNA is TGTGCCAGCAACGAGGGTCGACTAGCGGGGGAGGATACGCAGTATTTT. The full variable domain, its missing parts supplied by reference TRBV11-2 and TRBJ2-3, is EAGVAQSPRYKIIEKRQSVAFWCNPISGHATLYWYQQILGQGPKLLIQFQNNGVVDDSQLPKDRFSAERLKGVDSTLKIQPAKLEDSAVYLCASNEGRLAGEDTQYFGPGTRLTVL.